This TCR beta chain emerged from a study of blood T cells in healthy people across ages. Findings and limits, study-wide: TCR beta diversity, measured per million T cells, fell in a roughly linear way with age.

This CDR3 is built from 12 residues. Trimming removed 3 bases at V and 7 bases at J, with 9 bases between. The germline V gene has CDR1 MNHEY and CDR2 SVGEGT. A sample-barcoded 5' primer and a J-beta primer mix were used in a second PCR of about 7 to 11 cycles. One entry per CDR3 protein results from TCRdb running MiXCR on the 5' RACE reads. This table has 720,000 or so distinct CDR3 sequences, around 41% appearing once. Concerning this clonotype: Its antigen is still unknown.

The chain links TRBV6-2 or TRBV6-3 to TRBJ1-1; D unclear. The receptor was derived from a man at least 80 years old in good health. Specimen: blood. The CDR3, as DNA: TGTGCCAGCAGTTATGGACGGGGTGAAGCTTTCTTT. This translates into CASSYGRGEAFF.